This is a list of T cell receptor beta chains from one sample in a study of blood T cell repertoires in COVID-19. The protocol was immunoSEQ multiplex PCR, while the TCRdb copy is restricted to in-frame clones and leaves out a portion. The sample shows approximately 220,000 clones, 80% to 90% of them seen only once. Sequencing was done on a sample of PBMCs or T cells enriched from blood (not recorded which). The receptors were gathered from a woman between 35 and 50 years old with acute COVID-19. Both conserved end residues are part of each CDR3. A D gene is named only where the DNA matches it firmly. For some rows the clone size is stated as once, few or many, or as a class when expanded; others skip it.

>TRBV30|NA|NA|TRBJ1-1
TGTGCCTGGAGTGTTAAGGGACTCGGGCCTGAAGCTTTCTTT
CAWSVKGLGPEAFF
>TRBV3-1/TRBV3-2|NA|NA|TRBJ2-7
TGTGCCAGCAGCCAAGGAGGAGAATACGAGCAGTACTTC
CASSQGGEYEQYF
>TRBV19|NA|NA|TRBJ1-2
TGTGCCAGTAGTCCATCTTCCGGGCAGGGGTATGGCTACACCTTC
CASSPSSGQGYGYTF
>TRBV15|TRBD1|NA|TRBJ2-5
TGTGCCACCAGCAGATCCTTGGGGGACAGGGGTCAAGAGACCCAGTACTTC
CATSRSLGDRGQETQYF
>TRBV27|NA|few|TRBJ1-5
TGTGCCAGCAGTTTAACAGTTGGCAATCAGCCCCAGCATTTT
CASSLTVGNQPQHF
>TRBV19|TRBD2|once|TRBJ2-1
TGTGCCAGTAGGATACTAGCGGGAGGGAACAATGAGCAGTTCTTC
CASRILAGGNNEQFF
>TRBV11-3|TRBD2|NA|TRBJ2-5
TGTGCCAGCAGCCCCAGCGGGATCCAAGAGACCCAGTACTTC
CASSPSGIQETQYF
>TRBV2|NA|NA|TRBJ2-2
TGTGCCAGCAGAAGTCGGCCGTCCCCCTGGGGCTGGGAGCTGTTTTTT
CASRSRPSPWGWELFF
>TRBV24-1|NA|NA|TRBJ2-2
TGTGCCACCAGTGTCGGGGTGGGCACCGGGGAGCTGTTTTTT
CATSVGVGTGELFF
>TRBV6-6|TRBD2|few|TRBJ2-3
TGTGCCAGCAGCCGCGGCCGGACTAGCGGGAGTGTTGCCTTGTCGGAGGACCCGTATTTT
CASSRGRTSGSVALSEDPYF
>TRBV29-1|TRBD1|NA|TRBJ2-1
TGCAGCGTTTCCCCCGGGACAGGATTGGGGAACTACAATGAGCAGTTCTTC
CSVSPGTGLGNYNEQFF
>TRBV3-1/TRBV3-2|NA|NA|TRBJ1-6
TGTGCCAGCAGCCAAGATATCCCACAGGCTTTATATTCACCCCTCCACTTT
CASSQDIPQALYSPLHF
>TRBV11-3|NA|NA|TRBJ2-7
TGTGCCAGCAGCTCCCTAACGAAAGACTACGAGCAGTACTTC
CASSSLTKDYEQYF
>TRBV4-2|NA|NA|TRBJ2-1
TGTGCCAGCTGCTCGGGACAATCCTACAATGAGCAGTTCTTC
CASCSGQSYNEQFF
>TRBV19|NA|NA|TRBJ1-1
TGTGCCACCAAGACCGCACCCGGGACTGAAGCTTTCTTT
CATKTAPGTEAFF
>TRBV29-1|TRBD2|NA|TRBJ2-1
TGCAGCGTAAGCGGGAGTGGGGCTAATGAGCAGTTCTTC
CSVSGSGANEQFF
>TRBV7-9|TRBD1|NA|TRBJ1-2
TGTGCCAGCAGCCCCCAGGGGGCACCCTATGGCTACACCTTC
CASSPQGAPYGYTF
>TRBV9|TRBD2|NA|TRBJ2-2
TGTGCCAGCAGCCCGTGGACTAGCGGTTACACCGGGGAGCTGTTTTTT
CASSPWTSGYTGELFF
>TRBV27|TRBD2|NA|TRBJ2-7
TGTGCCAGCAGTATGACTAGCGGGAGGTACGAGCAGTACTTC
CASSMTSGRYEQYF
>TRBV2|TRBD2|NA|TRBJ2-1
TGTGCCAGCAGTGCTAGCGGGAGTCGGAATGAGCAGTTCTTC
CASSASGSRNEQFF
>TRBV3-1/TRBV3-2|NA|NA|TRBJ2-1
TGTGCCAGCAGCCAAGATGGGGGGAGGCCCACCAATGAGCAGTTCTTC
CASSQDGGRPTNEQFF
>TRBV5-8|NA|NA|TRBJ1-5
TGTGCCAGCAGCTTGGGGTTAGGACGGCGGGGCAATCAGCCCCAGCATTTT
CASSLGLGRRGNQPQHF